Listed below are T cell receptor beta chains from one sample, sequenced in a study of post-analysis software for immune sequencing data. TCRdb reanalysed the PCR reads using MiXCR and keeps one entry per CDR3 protein. This table holds roughly 570,000 distinct CDR3 sequences, approximately 34% found once. Sequencing input: blood. The receptors originated from a girl aged 2-17 years with multiple sclerosis. CDR3s include the opening cysteine and the closing phenylalanine or tryptophan. D genes are given only for firm matches. Size is stated for part of the rows, as once, few or many counts, or as a class when the clone is expanded.

clone size | D gene | J gene | V gene | CDR3 protein | CDR3 DNA
many | TRBD1 | TRBJ1-5 | TRBV29-1 | CSYSQGADQPQHF | TGCAGCTATAGTCAGGGGGCGGATCAGCCCCAGCATTTT
. | TRBD1 | TRBJ2-7 | TRBV7-3 | CASSLSGTGYYEQYF | TGTGCCAGCAGCTTAAGTGGGACAGGGTACTACGAGCAGTACTTC
few | TRBD1 | TRBJ2-3 | TRBV24-1 | CATSEKQRTGLKDTQYF | TGTGCCACCAGTGAAAAACAAAGGACAGGGTTGAAAGATACGCAGTATTTT
. | TRBD2 | TRBJ2-3 | TRBV5-4 | CASSPTSGVPDTQYF | TGTGCCAGCAGCCCTACTAGCGGGGTCCCAGATACGCAGTATTTT
. | TRBD1 | TRBJ1-3 | TRBV6-6 | CASSYGQGIGSGNTIYF | TGTGCCAGCAGTTATGGACAGGGAATAGGCTCTGGAAACACCATATATTTT
. | . | TRBJ2-1 | TRBV5-1 | CASSLGLAGGIEQFF | TGCGCCAGCAGCTTGGGACTAGCAGGGGGGATTGAGCAGTTCTTC
many | . | TRBJ2-3 | TRBV6-5 | CASSYGEGTQYF | TGTGCCAGCAGTTACGGAGAGGGGACGCAGTATTTT
few | TRBD1 | TRBJ1-2 | TRBV6-5 | CASSYSGTGNYGYTF | TGTGCCAGCAGTTACTCGGGGACAGGGAACTATGGCTACACCTTC
few | . | TRBJ2-3 | TRBV11-3 | CASSWGAAPSTDTQYF | TGTGCCAGCAGCTGGGGGGCCGCACCTAGCACAGATACGCAGTATTTT
few | . | TRBJ2-6 | TRBV29-1 | CSVGGGANVLTF | TGCAGCGTCGGGGGTGGGGCCAACGTCCTGACTTTC
. | . | TRBJ2-7 | TRBV9 | CASSVEESYEQYF | TGTGCCAGCAGCGTTGAGGAGTCCTACGAGCAGTACTTC
. | . | TRBJ2-7 | TRBV6-1 | CASRAVNSYEQYF | TGTGCCAGCCGGGCGGTAAACTCCTACGAGCAGTACTTC
. | TRBD1 | TRBJ1-6 | TRBV20-1 | CSARVNRGNSPLHF | TGCAGTGCTAGAGTTAACAGGGGGAATTCACCCCTCCACTTT
. | TRBD1 | TRBJ1-5 | TRBV20-1 | CSARRTGIVNQPQHF | TGCAGTGCCCGGAGGACAGGGATAGTAAATCAGCCCCAGCATTTT
few | TRBD2 | TRBJ2-1 | TRBV3-1 | CASSPPRGASYNEQFF | TGTGCCAGCAGCCCCCCGCGGGGGGCCTCCTACAATGAGCAGTTCTTC
. | TRBD1 | TRBJ1-1 | TRBV12-3/TRBV12-4 | CASSLVTGGRAEAFF | TGTGCCAGCAGTTTAGTAACAGGGGGCAGGGCTGAAGCTTTCTTT
few | . | TRBJ1-2 | TRBV7-2 | CASSLVSGGENYGYTF | TGTGCCAGCAGCTTAGTTTCTGGGGGCGAGAACTATGGCTACACCTTC
. | TRBD1 | TRBJ2-7 | TRBV10-3 | CAISESGGGPSGSYEQYF | TGTGCCATCAGTGAGTCAGGGGGCGGCCCCTCAGGGTCCTACGAGCAGTACTTC
few | . | TRBJ2-5 | TRBV5-1 | CASSSRSRVWAAETQYF | TGCGCCAGCAGCTCGCGAAGTAGGGTTTGGGCAGCAGAGACCCAGTACTTC
. | . | TRBJ2-7 | TRBV7-8 | CASSPIVFTFYEQYF | TGTGCCAGCAGCCCGATAGTTTTCACGTTCTACGAGCAGTACTTC
. | TRBD2 | TRBJ2-5 | TRBV20-1 | CSAIVAGAQETQYF | TGCAGTGCTATCGTAGCGGGGGCACAAGAGACCCAGTACTTC
. | . | TRBJ2-7 | TRBV12-3/TRBV12-4 | CASTLGAGGDEQYF | TGTGCCAGCACCCTAGGCGCAGGAGGGGACGAGCAGTACTTC
. | TRBD2 | TRBJ2-3 | TRBV4-1 | CASSLLGGGGADTQYF | TGCGCCAGCAGCCTTCTAGGTGGCGGGGGGGCAGATACGCAGTATTTT
. | . | TRBJ2-5 | TRBV11-2 | CASSLTGDPEETQYF | TGTGCCAGCAGCCTTACCGGAGACCCGGAGGAGACCCAGTACTTC
few | TRBD2 | TRBJ2-5 | TRBV5-1 | CAIPLRTSGPLETQYF | TGCGCCATACCTCTTAGGACTAGCGGGCCCCTGGAGACCCAGTACTTC
. | . | TRBJ2-5 | TRBV2 | CASSEEFQETQYF | TGTGCCAGCAGTGAGGAGTTCCAAGAGACCCAGTACTTC
. | . | TRBJ1-1 | TRBV20-1 | CSADKDGNTEAFF | TGCAGTGCTGACAAGGACGGGAACACTGAAGCTTTCTTT
. | TRBD2 | TRBJ2-5 | TRBV7-9 | CASSLNPLAGQETQYF | TGTGCCAGCAGTTTAAATCCACTAGCGGGCCAAGAGACCCAGTACTTC
. | TRBD2 | TRBJ2-1 | TRBV15 | CATSRERIPGGNEQFF | TGTGCCACCAGCCGGGAACGAATCCCGGGGGGCAATGAGCAGTTCTTC
. | TRBD1 | TRBJ1-1 | TRBV7-2 | CASSRHSGTVNTEAFF | TGTGCCAGCAGCCGCCATTCCGGGACAGTGAACACTGAAGCTTTCTTT
. | . | TRBJ1-2 | TRBV7-2 | CASSLVPRGSPPYGYTF | TGTGCCAGCAGCTTAGTTCCCCGGGGCAGCCCTCCGTATGGCTACACCTTC
. | . | TRBJ1-5 | TRBV10-3 | CAISEGSEEYSNQPQHF | TGTGCCATCAGTGAGGGGTCAGAAGAATATAGCAATCAGCCCCAGCATTTT
many | TRBD2 | TRBJ2-3 | TRBV4-1 | CASSQAAGGTTDTQYF | TGCGCCAGCAGCCAAGCAGCGGGGGGAACGACAGATACGCAGTATTTT
few | . | TRBJ2-5 | TRBV29-1 | CSGRWGGETQYF | TGCAGCGGTCGCTGGGGAGGAGAGACCCAGTACTTC
. | . | TRBJ2-5 | TRBV20-1 | CSADSSGDRKTQYF | TGCAGTGCGGATTCTTCTGGGGATAGGAAGACCCAGTACTTC
. | . | TRBJ2-2 | TRBV3-1 | CASSEDTGELFF | TGTGCCAGCAGCGAAGACACCGGGGAGCTGTTTTTT
few | . | TRBJ1-2 | TRBV5-1 | CASSLEPPMGAGAARYGYTF | TGCGCCAGCAGCTTGGAACCCCCGATGGGGGCAGGGGCGGCCCGCTATGGCTACACCTTC
. | . | TRBJ1-2 | TRBV7-3 | CASSLTRRGSGSSGYTF | TGTGCCAGCAGCTTAACCCGACGGGGATCCGGCTCGAGTGGCTACACCTTC